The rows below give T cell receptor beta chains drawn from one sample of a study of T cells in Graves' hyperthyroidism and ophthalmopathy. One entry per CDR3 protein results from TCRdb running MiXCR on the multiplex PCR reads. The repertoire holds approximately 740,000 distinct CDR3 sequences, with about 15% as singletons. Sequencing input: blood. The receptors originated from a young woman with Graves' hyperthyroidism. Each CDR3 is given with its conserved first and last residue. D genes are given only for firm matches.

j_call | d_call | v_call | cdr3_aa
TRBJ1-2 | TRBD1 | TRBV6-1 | CASSEGLRQGYYGYTF
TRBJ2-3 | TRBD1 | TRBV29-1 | CSVRDSLTDTQYF
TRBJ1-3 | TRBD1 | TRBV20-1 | CSARDWDRGNTIYF
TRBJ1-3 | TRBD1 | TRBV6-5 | CASSSRQGGNTIYF
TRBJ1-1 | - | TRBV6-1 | CASVKGRRAFF
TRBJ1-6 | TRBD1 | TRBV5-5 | CASSSPGQGASVYNSPLHF
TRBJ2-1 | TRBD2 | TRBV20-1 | CSARGSSGSRRGYNEQFF
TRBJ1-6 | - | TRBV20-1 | CSATKGTTNSPLHF
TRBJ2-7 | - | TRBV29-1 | CSVDGPKSSEQYF
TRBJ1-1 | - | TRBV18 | CASSPPDGMNTFF
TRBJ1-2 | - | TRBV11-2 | CASSLAGAAQGYTF
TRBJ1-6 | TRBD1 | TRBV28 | CASSTGDDNSPLHF
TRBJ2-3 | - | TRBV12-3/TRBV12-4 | CASSDRGRGHTDTQYF
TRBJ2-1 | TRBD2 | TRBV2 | CASGSAGVPYNEQFF
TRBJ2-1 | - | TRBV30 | CAWSGDLDDEQFF
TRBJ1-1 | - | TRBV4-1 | CASSQASGWTLNTEAFF
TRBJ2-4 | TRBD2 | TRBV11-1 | CASSRPPAGGGIQYF
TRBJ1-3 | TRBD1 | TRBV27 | CATLPPDRASGGNTIYF
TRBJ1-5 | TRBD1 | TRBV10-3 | CAISGGQGLNQPQHF
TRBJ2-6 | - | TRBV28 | CASSLGGRRYSGANVLTF
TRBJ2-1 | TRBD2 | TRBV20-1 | CSEETSGSREQFF
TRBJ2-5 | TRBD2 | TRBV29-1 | CSVDSGRAGETQYF
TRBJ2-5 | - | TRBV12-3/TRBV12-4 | CASMWSPGAAETQYF
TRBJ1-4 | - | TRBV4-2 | CASSQAIGSSNEKLFF
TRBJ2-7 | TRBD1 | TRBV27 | CASSTGTGPYEQYF
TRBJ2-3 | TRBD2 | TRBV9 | CASSVEAGSAADTQYF
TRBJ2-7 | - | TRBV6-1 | CASRGTAYGEQYF
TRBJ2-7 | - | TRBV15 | CATSIGRLDLRSYEQYF
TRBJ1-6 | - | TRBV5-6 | CASSLLQRNSPLHF
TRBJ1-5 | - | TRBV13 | CASSLGRGGNQPQHF
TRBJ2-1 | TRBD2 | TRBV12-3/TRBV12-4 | CASRPTSGPGGQFF
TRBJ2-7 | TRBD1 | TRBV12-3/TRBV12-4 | CASSHRTGAYYEQYF
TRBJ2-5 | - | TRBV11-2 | CASSLDSVGLNQETQYF
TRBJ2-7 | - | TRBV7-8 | CASSLTRDLPYEQYF
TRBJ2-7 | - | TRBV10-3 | CAISKMGEEQYF
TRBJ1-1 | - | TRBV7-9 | CASSLGTVTNTEAFF
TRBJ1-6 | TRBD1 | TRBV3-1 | CASSNNPAGQGYNSPLHF
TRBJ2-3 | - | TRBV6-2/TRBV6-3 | CASSYAGSTDTQYF
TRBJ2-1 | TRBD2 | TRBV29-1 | CSVASGVWGNEQFF
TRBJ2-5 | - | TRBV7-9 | CASRSDQETQYF
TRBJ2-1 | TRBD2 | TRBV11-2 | CAIPGGNNEQFF
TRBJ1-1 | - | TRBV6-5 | CASSYLGAGNTEAFF
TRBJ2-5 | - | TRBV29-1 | CSAENRWGETQYF
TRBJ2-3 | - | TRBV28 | CASSLWGEDTQYF
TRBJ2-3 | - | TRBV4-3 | CASSQERAGSPDTQYF
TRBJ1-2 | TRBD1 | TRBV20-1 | CSVTAGTGRNYGYTF
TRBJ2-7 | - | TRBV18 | CASSPTMEWIYEQYF
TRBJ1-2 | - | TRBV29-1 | CSARGRNYGYTF
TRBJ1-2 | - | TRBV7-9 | CASSFLIPGTSIEGYGYTF
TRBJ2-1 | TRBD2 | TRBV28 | CASSLSGKYNEQFF
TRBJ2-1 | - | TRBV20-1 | CSASNGNEQFF
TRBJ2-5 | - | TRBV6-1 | CASSHGDTPRQDF
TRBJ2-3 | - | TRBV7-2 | CASSSAGYTDTQYF
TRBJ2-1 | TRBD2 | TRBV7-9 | CASSPWGREVLNEQFF
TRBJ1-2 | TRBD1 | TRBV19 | CASSIDRWAGGGYTF
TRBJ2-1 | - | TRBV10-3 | CAISETDSEEYDEQFF
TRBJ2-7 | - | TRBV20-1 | CSASPGTAAFEQYF
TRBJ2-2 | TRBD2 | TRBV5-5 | CASSSLSGRRAGELFF